Below, 25 T cell receptor beta chains from the same sample are listed, as sequenced in a study of regulatory T cells in long-lasting Graves disease. As to time point: persistent/refractory GD, antithyroid drugs over 5 years with positive TRAb. Making the TCR library involved RNA that had been extracted from PBMCs. CDR3-region Arm-PCR and iRepertoire HTBI primers produced the TCR beta libraries. TCRdb processed the multiplex PCR reads anew with MiXCR; each CDR3 protein has one entry. Of about 340,000 distinct CDR3 sequences listed, about 20% were seen once; the top ten hold less than 30%. The specimen comprised peripheral blood mononuclear cells (PBMCs), sampled when the disease was refractory, from a patient treated with antithyroid drugs. Every receptor here comes from a female donor with Graves disease.

The chain uses TRBV7-9 and TRBJ2-5; 7 bases align to TRBD2. Unmatched junction bases numbered 15, after V lost 4 bases and J lost 1 base. CDR3 size: 18 residues. Germline CDR1 is SEHNR and CDR2 is FQNEAQ (reference sequence). The CDR3 sequence: CASSSSATELAVQETQYF. CDR3 bases: TGTGCCAGCAGCTCAAGTGCCACCGAGCTAGCGGTCCAAGAGACCCAGTACTTC.

This clonotype has ten or more counts. The chain combines TRBV12-3 or TRBV12-4 with TRBJ2-4; 9 bases agree with TRBD1. Trimming cost V 3 bases and J 0 bases; bases outside gene matches: 3. The CDR3 runs 16 residues. CDR3 region: CASSFGTGKAKNIQYF. As DNA, the CDR3 is TGTGCCAGCAGTTTCGGGACAGGGAAAGCCAAAAACATTCAGTACTTC.

This clonotype was observed many times. The chain uses TRBV2 and TRBJ2-7, with D possibly being TRBD1 (7 bases). Germline values: CDR1 SNHLY, CDR2 FYNNEI. CDR3 length equals 15 residues. With 7 bases removed from V and 0 bases from J, the gap between germline ends came to 16 bases. CDR3 protein: CASIGGGRPSYEQYF. The DNA of the CDR3 is TGTGCCAGCATAGGAGGGGGCAGGCCCTCCTACGAGCAGTACTTC.

The gene calls are TRBV25-1 and TRBJ1-1; a possible D gene is TRBD1 (6 bases). The CDR3 length is 16 residues. V lost 6 bases to trimming and J lost 4 bases, with 21 bases between them. Germline V gives CDR1 MGHDK, CDR2 SYGVNS. In DNA, the CDR3 is TGTGCCAGCAGCCCCCCGCAAAGGGGGAGGCCCACTGAAGCTTTCTTT. Residues: CASSPPQRGRPTEAFF. The full variable domain, completed using reference TRBV25-1 and TRBJ1-1, is EADIYQTPRYLVIGTGKKITLECSQTMGHDKMYWYQQDPGMELHLIHYSYGVNSTEKGDLSSESTVSRIRTEHFPLTLESARPSHTSQYLCASSPPQRGRPTEAFFGQGTRLTVV.

The chain is built from TRBV6-1 and TRBJ2-2; D remains unclear. CDR3 length equals 14 residues. Between the trimmed V and J ends, which lost 7 bases and 3 bases, there was a span of 12 bases. Germline CDR1 reads MNHNS; CDR2 reads SASEGT. The DNA for the CDR3 is TGTGCCAGCACCCCGACGCTGGACACCGGGGAGCTGTTTTTT. Amino acids: CASTPTLDTGELFF.

This chain links TRBV11-3 with TRBJ2-7, with unresolved D. The CDR3 spans 15 residues. CDR1 is SGHNT and CDR2 is YENEEA in the germline V gene. With 5 bases removed from V and 0 bases from J, the gap between germline ends came to 14 bases. CDR3 in DNA: TGTGCCAGCAGCCAAGATCTTTACGGCTCCTACGAGCAGTACTTC. Translating gives CASSQDLYGSYEQYF.

The rearrangement links TRBV29-1 to TRBJ2-7; D uncertain. Trimming took 4 bases from V and 5 from J, leaving 6 bases between them. The CDR3 contains 10 residues. From germline, CDR1 is SQVTM and CDR2 ANQGSEA. The CDR3 protein is CSVASNEQYF. DNA for the CDR3: TGCAGCGTTGCTTCGAACGAGCAGTACTTC.

This clonotype has a count of ten or more. The V call is TRBV27, the J call TRBJ2-7; the D gene is possibly TRBD1 (6 bases). Trimming cost V 5 bases and J 5 bases, with 16 bases left between them. The germline gives CDR1 MNHEY, CDR2 SMNVEV (reference sequence). The CDR3 is made up of 14 amino acids. The CDR3 here is CASSPIQGAHEQYF. In DNA form, the CDR3 reads TGTGCCAGCAGTCCTATACAGGGTGCCCACGAGCAGTACTTC.

There are a few counts of this clonotype. The V gene is TRBV6-1, the J gene TRBJ2-2; D may match TRBD1 or TRBD2 (6 bases each). Between the trimmed V and J ends, which lost 10 bases and 7 bases, there was a span of 19 bases. CDR1 is MNHNS, CDR2 SASEGT, per germline. This CDR3 has 14 residues. CDR3 in amino acids: CATRGVAIVGELFF. CDR3 bases: TGTGCCACTAGGGGGGTAGCGATTGTCGGGGAGCTGTTTTTT.

The chain carries TRBV2 and TRBJ1-2; D is undetermined. Germline assignment: CDR1 SNHLY and CDR2 FYNNEI. The CDR3 has 15 residues. V lost 5 bases, J lost 6 bases, and 19 bases lay in between. CDR3: CASSYSFHGLDGYTF. Here the CDR3 DNA reads TGTGCCAGCAGTTACTCTTTCCATGGGCTCGATGGCTACACCTTC.

This clonotype appeared a few times. V is TRBV28 and J is TRBJ1-1; D not resolved. Germline V lookup: CDR1 MDHEN, CDR2 SYDVKM. Trimming cost V 3 bases and J 7 bases, with 3 bases left between them. The CDR3 contains 10 residues. The CDR3 sequence: CASSFNEAFF. The DNA for the CDR3 is TGTGCCAGCAGTTTTAATGAAGCTTTCTTT. Full variable domain (outside the CDR3, taken from reference TRBV28 and TRBJ1-1): DVKVTQSSRYLVKRTGEKVFLECVQDMDHENMFWYRQDPGLGLRLIYFSYDVKMKEKGDIPEGYSVSREKKERFSLILESASTNQTSMYLCASSFNEAFFGQGTRLTVV.

This clonotype appeared a few times. The gene calls are TRBV12-3 or TRBV12-4 and TRBJ2-5; D might be TRBD2 (6 bases). V lost 5 bases to trimming and J lost 5 bases, with 18 bases between them. This CDR3 has 15 amino acids. The CDR3 bases are TGTGCCAGCAGTCCAACCCGGGGGACGGGTGAGACCCAGTACTTC. Protein product: CASSPTRGTGETQYF.

This clonotype was detected a few times. This chain links TRBV6-2 or TRBV6-3 with TRBJ1-1; a possible D gene is TRBD1 (5 bases). Trimming removed 6 bases at V and 11 bases at J, with 22 bases between. The CDR3 is made up of 14 amino acids. Germline V gene data show CDR1 as MNHEY and CDR2 as SVGEGT. CDR3 bases: TGTGCCAGCAGCCGGGACCCACATTCTCAAGGGGCTTTCTTT. It is translated as CASSRDPHSQGAFF.

This clonotype showed up many times. V usage is TRBV28 and J usage is TRBJ2-7; D might be TRBD2 (6 bases). The CDR3 contains 18 residues. The germline V gene has CDR1 MDHEN and CDR2 SYDVKM. The germline V and J ends were trimmed by 6 bases and 4 bases, with 28 bases remaining between them. CDR3 protein: CASSFHQLGGTRAYEQYF. The CDR3, as DNA: TGTGCCAGCAGCTTTCACCAGTTAGGCGGGACGAGGGCTTACGAGCAGTACTTC.

This clonotype showed up many times. The rearrangement uses TRBV3-1 and TRBJ1-5; D may be TRBD1 (6 bases). With 1 base removed from V and 3 bases from J, the gap between germline ends came to 10 bases. The CDR3 contains 15 residues. Germline CDR1 LGHDT, CDR2 YNNKEL (reference sequence). CDR3 region: CASSQAGEANQPQHF. The CDR3 DNA reads TGTGCCAGCAGCCAAGCAGGGGAGGCCAATCAGCCCCAGCATTTT. The full variable domain, completed using reference TRBV3-1 and TRBJ1-5, is DTAVSQTPKYLVTQMGNDKSIKCEQNLGHDTMYWYKQDSKKFLKIMFSYNNKELIINETVPNRFSPKSPDKAHLNLHINSLELGDSAVYFCASSQAGEANQPQHFGDGTRLSIL.

The chain links TRBV20-1 to TRBJ2-7; 10 positions agree with TRBD2. V lost 6 bases and J lost 0; bases outside the gene matches: 2. Germline-derived CDR1 and CDR2 are DFQATT and SNEGSKA (reference sequence). This CDR3 is 13 amino acids long. CDR3 residues: CSALAGVSYEQYF. The DNA of the CDR3 is TGCAGTGCCCTAGCGGGAGTCTCCTACGAGCAGTACTTC.

This clonotype has at least ten counts. The chain links TRBV7-9 to TRBJ2-7, with TRBD1 matching over 8 bases. This CDR3 has 16 amino acids. V trimming: 3 bases; J trimming: 2 bases; junction bases outside the gene matches: 9. In germline, CDR1 is SEHNR, CDR2 FQNEAQ (reference sequence). As DNA, the CDR3 is TGTGCCAGCAGCTTTGGTTTACAGGGGGAACCCTACGAGCAGTACTTC. Its protein product is CASSFGLQGEPYEQYF.

This clonotype was counted ten times or more. The chain has TRBV12-3 or TRBV12-4 and TRBJ1-5, with D maybe TRBD1 (6 bases). This CDR3 has 17 residues. Trimming pared 7 bases from V and 0 bases from J, leaving 19 bases between. DNA of the CDR3: TGTGCCAGCAAGACAGGTCGCAGGTCAGATAGCAATCAGCCCCAGCATTTT. It translates to CASKTGRRSDSNQPQHF.

The table lists this clonotype with many counts. The chain carries TRBV7-9 and TRBJ2-3; maybe TRBD1 (5 bases). The ends were cut back, 4 bases at V and 0 bases at J, with 14 bases in the middle. CDR1 is SEHNR, CDR2 FQNEAQ, per germline (reference sequence). The CDR3 length is 16 residues. The CDR3 sequence is CASSSRAGPSTDTQYF. The CDR3 nucleotides read TGTGCCAGCAGCTCCCGGGCAGGGCCTAGCACAGATACGCAGTATTTT.

The chain couples TRBV7-3 to TRBJ2-3; no clear D. Germline V gene lookup returns CDR1 SGHTA and CDR2 FQGTGA. Between the trimmed V and J ends, which lost 1 base and 4 bases, there was a span of 3 bases. The CDR3 has 12 residues. The CDR3 DNA follows: TGTGCCAGCAGCTTAAATGCAGATACGCAGTATTTT. This translates into CASSLNADTQYF.

This clonotype was observed a single time. The chain combines TRBV7-9 with TRBJ1-2; no firm D call. Germline lookup yields CDR1 SEHNR and CDR2 FQNEAQ (reference sequence). V was pared by 10 bases and J by 4 bases, with 25 bases between. The CDR3 is 16 amino acids. CDR3 DNA sequence: TGTGCCATCACGAAAGTAGACCGAGGGAAGTTCTATGGCTACACCTTC. Amino acids: CAITKVDRGKFYGYTF.

V is TRBV12-3 or TRBV12-4 and J is TRBJ2-2; possibly TRBD1 for D (6 bases). V shed 5 bases and J shed 4 bases, with 11 bases lying between them. The CDR3 is 14 amino acids. The chain's CDR3 is CASSADRFTGELFF. CDR3 coding DNA: TGTGCCAGCAGTGCTGACAGGTTCACCGGGGAGCTGTTTTTT.

This clonotype appeared many times. The chain carries TRBV7-2 and TRBJ2-7; weak D call: TRBD1 (5 bases). Germline V gene sequence: CDR1 SGHTA, CDR2 FQGNSA. CDR3 length equals 14 residues. V was cut by 7 bases and J by 0 bases, with 13 bases left in between. CDR3 nucleotide sequence: TGTGCCAGCAACAAGCGACAGAGCTCCTACGAGCAGTACTTC. Protein: CASNKRQSSYEQYF. The full variable domain, with the rest looked up from reference TRBV7-2 and TRBJ2-7, is GAGVSQSPSNKVTEKGKDVELRCDPISGHTALYWYRQSLGQGLEFLIYFQGNSAPDKSGLPSDRFSAERTGGSVSTLTIQRTQQEDSAVYLCASNKRQSSYEQYFGPGTRLTVT.

This clonotype was seen ten or more times. The chain is built from TRBV30 and TRBJ1-1; 7 positions match TRBD1. V dropped 5 bases and J dropped 5; count of bases not matched to a gene: 11. This CDR3 contains 14 residues. Germline loops: CDR1 GTSNPN, CDR2 SVGIG (reference sequence). DNA of the CDR3: TGTGCCTGGGACCCCTGGACAGGCGGAACTGAAGCTTTCTTT. This gives the protein CAWDPWTGGTEAFF.

This clonotype was detected only once. This may come from a read error, since a much larger clone is one base off. The chain uses TRBV6-2 or TRBV6-3 and TRBJ2-5; TRBD2 agrees at 10 bases. The CDR3 sequence is 17 residues long. Germline V lookup: CDR1 MNHEY, CDR2 SVGEGT. V lost 2 bases, J lost 5 bases, and 11 bases stayed unmatched. The CDR3 nucleotides are TGTGCCAGCAGTTACCGGCCAGCGGGGGGGCAAGGGGAGACCCAGTACTTC. This sequence encodes CASSYRPAGGQGETQYF.